These T cell receptor beta chains were read from a single sample in a study of CD8 T cells in Susac syndrome. TCRdb reprocessed the immunoSEQ multiplex PCR reads via MiXCR and lists one record per CDR3 protein. The repertoire holds about 120,000 distinct CDR3 sequences, about 90% seen once, with around 0.15% in the top ten. Sequences were obtained from CD4+ T cells from PBMCs. The receptors were sampled from a human donor in good health. The CDR3 runs from the conserved cysteine through the conserved F or W. D genes are given only for firm matches. Size is stated for part of the rows, as once, few or many counts, or as a class when the clone is expanded.

cdr3_aa	cdr3_nt	cdr3_length	clone_size	d_call	v_call	j_call
CASSPPMSGPYEQYF	TGTGCCAGCTCACCACCAATGTCTGGACCCTACGAGCAGTACTTC	15	NA	NA	TRBV18	TRBJ2-7
CASSFFRGGGTDTQYF	TGTGCCAGCAGCTTCTTCCGGGGCGGGGGAACAGATACGCAGTATTTT	16	NA	TRBD2	TRBV7-2	TRBJ2-3
CASSEVASAGTGELFF	TGTGCCAGCAGTGAAGTGGCCTCGGCGGGCACCGGGGAGCTGTTTTTT	16	once	NA	TRBV6-1	TRBJ2-2
CSARSGASSNQPQHF	TGCAGTGCTAGATCAGGGGCAAGTAGCAATCAGCCCCAGCATTTT	15	NA	NA	TRBV20-1	TRBJ1-5
CASSPLDGYTF	TGTGCCAGCAGTCCTCTCGATGGCTACACCTTC	11	NA	NA	TRBV6-2/TRBV6-3	TRBJ1-2
CASSQLVGPSYEQYF	TGCGCCAGCAGCCAATTAGTCGGGCCATCCTACGAGCAGTACTTC	15	few	NA	TRBV4-1	TRBJ2-7
CASPTGAYDEQFF	TGTGCCTCCCCGACAGGGGCGTATGATGAGCAGTTCTTC	13	NA	TRBD1	TRBV30	TRBJ2-1
CASTYPGRGTEAFF	TGTGCCAGTACATACCCGGGGCGGGGCACTGAAGCTTTCTTT	14	NA	NA	TRBV19	TRBJ1-1
CASSFGTGSYEQYF	TGTGCCAGCAGCTTTGGGACAGGGTCCTACGAGCAGTACTTC	14	NA	TRBD1	TRBV7-6	TRBJ2-7
CASSTNRGTDTQYF	TGTGCCAGCAGCACCAACAGGGGAACTGATACGCAGTATTTT	14	NA	NA	TRBV21-1	TRBJ2-3
CASSIRGDNYGYTF	TGCGCCAGCAGCATTCGGGGGGATAACTATGGCTACACCTTC	14	NA	NA	TRBV5-1	TRBJ1-2
CASILGGKGTEAFF	TGTGCCAGCATCCTAGGGGGGAAAGGGACTGAAGCTTTCTTT	14	NA	NA	TRBV6-2/TRBV6-3	TRBJ1-1
CSARPLGSGIPDTQYF	TGCAGTGCTAGACCCCTAGGTAGCGGGATCCCAGATACGCAGTATTTT	16	NA	TRBD2	TRBV20-1	TRBJ2-3
CASSPYPTSSTDTQYF	TGCGCCAGCAGCCCTTACCCGACTAGTTCCACAGATACGCAGTATTTT	16	NA	NA	TRBV5-1	TRBJ2-3
CATRGQWDRHTGELFF	TGTGCCACCAGGGGTCAGTGGGACAGGCACACCGGGGAGCTGTTTTTT	16	NA	TRBD1	TRBV15	TRBJ2-2
CASSQDLRNTEAFF	TGCGCCAGCAGCCAAGATCTCCGCAACACTGAAGCTTTCTTT	14	NA	NA	TRBV4-1	TRBJ1-1
CASSAHPEKLGQNNEQFF	TGTGCCAGCAGCGCTCACCCTGAAAAATTGGGACAGAACAATGAGCAGTTCTTC	18	NA	TRBD1	TRBV11-1	TRBJ2-1
CSAAKPQSSQETQYF	TGCAGTGCTGCTAAGCCACAATCGTCCCAAGAGACCCAGTACTTC	15	NA	NA	TRBV20-1	TRBJ2-5
CASSQLIPIPGLAGPEETQYF	TGTGCCAGCAGCCAACTTATCCCTATACCGGGACTAGCGGGACCCGAAGAGACCCAGTACTTC	21	NA	TRBD2	TRBV4-2	TRBJ2-5
CASSSGLASTDTQYF	TGTGCCAGCAGTTCCGGACTAGCAAGCACAGATACGCAGTATTTT	15	once	TRBD2	TRBV6-5	TRBJ2-3
CASSRTGITEAFF	TGCGCCAGCAGCCGGACAGGGATTACTGAAGCTTTCTTT	13	NA	TRBD1	TRBV4-1	TRBJ1-1
CSVGGRTGNEQFF	TGCAGCGTTGGGGGAAGAACGGGCAATGAGCAGTTCTTC	13	NA	NA	TRBV29-1	TRBJ2-1
CASSLDSGGFNEQFF	TGCGCCAGCAGCTTGGATAGCGGAGGTTTCAATGAGCAGTTCTTC	15	NA	NA	TRBV5-1	TRBJ2-1
CASSYVSVEGRRRETQYF	TGTGCCAGCAGTTACGTCTCTGTCGAGGGCCGCCGGAGGGAGACCCAGTACTTC	18	once	NA	TRBV6-2/TRBV6-3	TRBJ2-5
CSVDYRGSSMNTEAFF	TGCAGCGTGGACTACAGGGGGTCTTCCATGAACACTGAAGCTTTCTTT	16	NA	TRBD1	TRBV29-1	TRBJ1-1
CASSLSRTGGYGYTF	TGCGCCAGCAGCTTAAGTCGGACAGGGGGCTATGGCTACACCTTC	15	NA	TRBD1	TRBV5-1	TRBJ1-2
CASSVEIGAGEQYF	TGTGCCAGCAGCGTAGAGATAGGGGCAGGCGAGCAGTACTTC	14	NA	NA	TRBV9	TRBJ2-7
CASSPGLQGINTDTQYF	TGTGCCAGCAGCCCAGGGTTACAGGGGATAAACACAGATACGCAGTATTTT	17	NA	TRBD1	TRBV5-4	TRBJ2-3
CASSQETSGGCGGELFF	TGTGCCAGCAGCCAAGAAACGTCGGGGGGCTGCGGCGGGGAGCTGTTTTTT	17	NA	NA	TRBV3-1	TRBJ2-2
CASSSGGKYDATNEKLFF	TGTGCCAGCAGCTCCGGGGGGAAGTACGATGCAACTAATGAAAAACTGTTTTTT	18	NA	NA	TRBV5-4	TRBJ1-4
CASSPTAQETQYF	TGTGCCAGCAGTCCGACAGCTCAAGAGACCCAGTACTTC	13	NA	NA	TRBV4-2	TRBJ2-5
CSARGAGSSYEQYF	TGCAGTGCTAGAGGGGCCGGGAGCTCCTACGAGCAGTACTTC	14	NA	NA	TRBV20-1	TRBJ2-7
CASSYYREAFF	TGTGCCAGCAGTTACTACCGGGAAGCTTTCTTT	11	NA	NA	TRBV6-5	TRBJ1-1
CAWSVSASGHYNEQFF	TGTGCCTGGAGTGTAAGTGCCTCGGGACATTACAATGAGCAGTTCTTC	16	NA	NA	TRBV30	TRBJ2-1